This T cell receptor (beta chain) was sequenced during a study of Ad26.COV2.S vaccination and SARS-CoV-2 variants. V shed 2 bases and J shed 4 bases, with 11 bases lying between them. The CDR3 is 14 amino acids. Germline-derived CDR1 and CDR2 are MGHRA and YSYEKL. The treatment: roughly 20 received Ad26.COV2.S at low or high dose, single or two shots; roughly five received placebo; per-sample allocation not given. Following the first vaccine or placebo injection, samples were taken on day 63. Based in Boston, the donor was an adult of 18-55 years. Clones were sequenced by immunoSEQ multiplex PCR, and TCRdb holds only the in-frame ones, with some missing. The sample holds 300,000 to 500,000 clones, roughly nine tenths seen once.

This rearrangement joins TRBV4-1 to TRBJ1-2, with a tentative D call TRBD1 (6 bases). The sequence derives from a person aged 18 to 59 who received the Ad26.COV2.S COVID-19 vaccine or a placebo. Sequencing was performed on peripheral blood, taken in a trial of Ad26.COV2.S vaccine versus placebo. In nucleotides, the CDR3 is TGCGCCAGCAGCCAAAACAGGGAAGGCTATGGCTACACCTTC. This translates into CASSQNREGYGYTF.